Listed below are T cell receptor beta chains from one sample, sequenced in a study of blood T cell repertoires in COVID-19. Libraries were prepared by immunoSEQ multiplex PCR; TCRdb keeps only in-frame clonotypes and omits some of them. This sample has around 94,000 clones, with about 80% found just once. Material: peripheral blood. The receptors were sampled from a man aged 55 to 70 with acute or convalescent COVID-19. Both conserved end residues are part of each CDR3. Each record gives: J gene, D gene, clone size, V gene, CDR3 protein, CDR3 DNA. The D gene is left open where the match is weak. Only some rows state a clone size, as once, few, many or a class for expanded clones.

TRBJ2-7 TRBD2 - TRBV6-5 CASSSTSGTLEQYF TGTGCCAGCAGCTCGACTAGCGGGACCTTAGAGCAGTACTTC
TRBJ2-1 TRBD2 - TRBV9 CASSVPSSGGALNNEQFF TGTGCCAGCAGCGTTCCCTCTAGCGGGGGGGCCTTAAACAATGAGCAGTTCTTC
TRBJ1-1 TRBD1 - TRBV4-3 CASSQEDGVDRGNTEAFF TGCGCCAGCAGCCAAGAGGATGGGGTAGACAGGGGGAACACTGAAGCTTTCTTT
TRBJ1-3 - - TRBV9 CASSVEGWGTGNTIYF TGTGCCAGCAGCGTAGAAGGGTGGGGCACTGGAAACACCATATATTTT
TRBJ1-6 - - TRBV30 CATQGDNNSPLHF TGTGCCACACAAGGGGACAATAATTCACCCCTCCACTTT
TRBJ1-5 - - TRBV2 CASSDSNQPQHF TGTGCCAGCAGTGACAGTAATCAGCCCCAGCATTTT
TRBJ1-1 - - TRBV11-3 CASSLGGQHTEAFF TGTGCCAGCAGCTTAGGCGGACAGCACACTGAAGCTTTCTTT
TRBJ1-5 TRBD1 - TRBV5-1 CASSLGDRVDQPQHF TGCGCCAGCAGCTTGGGTGACAGGGTCGATCAGCCCCAGCATTTT
TRBJ1-2 - - TRBV11-2 CASSLDESANYGYTF TGTGCCAGCAGCTTAGATGAATCGGCTAACTATGGCTACACCTTC
TRBJ2-3 - - TRBV4-3 CASSQDIPGTSTDTQYF TGCGCCAGCAGCCAAGATATTCCGGGGACTAGCACAGATACGCAGTATTTT
TRBJ1-6 TRBD1 - TRBV5-5 CASSAPTGAGVISNSPLHF TGTGCCAGCAGCGCCCCGACAGGGGCTGGAGTAATCTCTAATTCACCCCTCCACTTT
TRBJ2-7 - - TRBV5-6 CASTRAGLINEQYF TGTGCCAGCACTAGGGCAGGGTTGATCAACGAGCAGTACTTC
TRBJ1-1 TRBD1 - TRBV13 CASSDYRGRDTEAFF TGTGCCAGCAGCGACTACAGGGGGCGGGACACTGAAGCTTTCTTT
TRBJ2-2 - - TRBV11-3 CASSSRGTNTGELFF TGTGCCAGCAGCTCAAGGGGGACGAACACCGGGGAGCTGTTTTTT
TRBJ2-4 TRBD1 - TRBV6-1 CASSEGDRGRRDIQYF TGTGCCAGCAGTGAAGGGGACAGGGGGCGTCGGGACATTCAGTACTTC
TRBJ1-2 - - TRBV4-1 CASSQDPGTNYGYTF TGCGCCAGCAGCCAAGACCCCGGGACTAACTATGGCTACACCTTC
TRBJ2-5 - - TRBV4-2 CASSQDPGRQETQYF TGTGCCAGCAGCCAAGATCCGGGAAGACAAGAGACCCAGTACTTC
TRBJ1-5 - - TRBV2 CASSEALEGRNQPQHF TGTGCCAGCAGTGAAGCCCTTGAGGGTCGCAATCAGCCCCAGCATTTT
TRBJ1-5 TRBD1 - TRBV6-1 CASSEADRGVPQHF TGTGCCAGCAGTGAAGCGGACAGGGGGGTGCCCCAGCATTTT
TRBJ1-1 TRBD1 - TRBV11-2 CASINYDRDRNTEAFF TGTGCCAGCATCAATTATGACCGGGACAGGAACACTGAAGCTTTCTTT
TRBJ2-7 - - TRBV19 CASSIAYSSYEQYF TGTGCCAGTAGTATTGCGTACAGTTCCTACGAGCAGTACTTC
TRBJ1-1 - few TRBV21-1 CASSLRAGKGNTEAFF TGTGCCAGCAGCTTACGCGCGGGGAAGGGGAACACTGAAGCTTTCTTT
TRBJ1-3 - - TRBV12-3/TRBV12-4 CASSPGGNTIYF TGTGCCAGCAGCCCGGGGGGAAACACCATATATTTT
TRBJ1-1 - - TRBV9 CASSPGGAVEAFF TGTGCCAGCAGCCCCGGCGGGGCAGTTGAAGCTTTCTTT
TRBJ1-1 TRBD1 - TRBV29-1 CSVETGTGTTEAFF TGCAGCGTTGAAACCGGGACAGGGACCACTGAAGCTTTCTTT
TRBJ2-1 - once TRBV27 CASSLWAGSGNSNEQFF TGTGCCAGCAGTTTATGGGCAGGTAGTGGTAATTCGAATGAGCAGTTCTTC
TRBJ2-3 - - TRBV6-5 CASSYRGTDTQYF TGTGCCAGCAGTTACAGAGGCACAGATACGCAGTATTTT
TRBJ2-2 TRBD1 - TRBV6-1 CASSEGTGGAGELFF TGTGCCAGCAGTGAAGGGACAGGGGGCGCCGGGGAGCTGTTTTTT
TRBJ1-1 - - TRBV25-1 CASAYSGNTEAFF TGTGCCAGCGCCTACTCCGGGAACACTGAAGCTTTCTTT
TRBJ2-2 - - TRBV10-3 CAIRRPAAGNGPGELFF TGTGCCATCAGGAGACCAGCGGCGGGAAACGGTCCCGGGGAGCTGTTTTTT
TRBJ1-5 TRBD1 - TRBV7-3 CASSSTGVGNQPQHF TGTGCCAGCAGCTCAACAGGGGTCGGCAATCAGCCCCAGCATTTT
TRBJ1-1 - - TRBV4-1 CASSLTGGKNTEAFF TGCGCCAGCAGCCTCACGGGGGGGAAGAACACTGAAGCTTTCTTT
TRBJ1-3 - - TRBV7-8 CASSLRNGHSGNTIYF TGTGCCAGCAGCTTAAGGAACGGACACTCTGGAAACACCATATATTTT
TRBJ2-3 - once TRBV25-1 CASPTDTQYF TGTGCCAGCCCAACAGATACGCAGTATTTT
TRBJ1-2 - - TRBV5-1 CASSLTGPYYGYTF TGCGCCAGCAGCTTAACAGGGCCATACTATGGCTACACCTTC
TRBJ2-1 - - TRBV10-1 CASSDSGTRFDEQFF TGCGCCAGCAGCGATTCCGGGACAAGGTTCGACGAGCAGTTCTTC
TRBJ2-7 - once TRBV12-3/TRBV12-4 CASSFRESYEQYF TGTGCCAGCAGTTTCAGGGAATCCTACGAGCAGTACTTC